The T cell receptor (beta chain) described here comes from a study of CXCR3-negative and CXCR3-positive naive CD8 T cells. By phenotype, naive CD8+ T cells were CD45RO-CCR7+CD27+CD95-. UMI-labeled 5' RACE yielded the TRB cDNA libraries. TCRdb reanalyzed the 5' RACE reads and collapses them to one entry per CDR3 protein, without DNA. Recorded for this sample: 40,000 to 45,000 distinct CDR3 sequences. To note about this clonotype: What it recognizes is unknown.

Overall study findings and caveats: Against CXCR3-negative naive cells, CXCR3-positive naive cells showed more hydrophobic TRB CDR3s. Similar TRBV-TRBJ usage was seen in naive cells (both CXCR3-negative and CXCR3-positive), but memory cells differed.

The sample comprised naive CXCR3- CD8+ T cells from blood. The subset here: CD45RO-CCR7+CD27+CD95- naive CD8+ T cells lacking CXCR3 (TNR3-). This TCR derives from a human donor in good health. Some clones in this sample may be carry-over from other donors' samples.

CDR3 region: CASSTGRGLTDTQYF. The genes are TRBV28 and TRBJ2-3; TCRdb names TRBD2, which stays unverified in the absence of DNA. In germline, CDR1 is MDHEN, CDR2 SYDVKM. The CDR3 totals 15 residues.